A selection of T cell receptor beta chains follows, all from one sample in a study of cytomegalovirus exposure and HLA in healthy donors. Produced via immunoSEQ multiplex PCR; TCRdb's table is partial and in-frame only. The sample shows about 150,000 clones, 80% of them seen only once. Sequencing input: PBMCs. The receptors stem from a man between 25 and 39 years old in good health and CMV-seropositive. Both conserved end residues are part of each CDR3. D genes are given only for firm matches. The size field is filled for only some rows; it gives once, few, many or a size class.

clone_size: .; j_call: TRBJ2-4; d_call: TRBD2; v_call: TRBV18; cdr3_aa: CASSPPTSGTNIQYF; cdr3_nt: TGTGCCAGCTCACCACCGACTAGCGGAACAAACATTCAGTACTTC
clone_size: once; j_call: TRBJ2-7; d_call: TRBD1; v_call: TRBV12-5; cdr3_aa: CASGLGTGVYSEQYF; cdr3_nt: TGTGCTAGTGGTTTGGGAACAGGGGTTTACTCCGAGCAGTACTTC
clone_size: .; j_call: TRBJ2-7; d_call: TRBD2; v_call: TRBV27; cdr3_aa: CASMTSGSSYEQYF; cdr3_nt: TGTGCCAGCATGACTAGCGGGAGCTCCTACGAGCAGTACTTC
clone_size: .; j_call: TRBJ1-2; d_call: .; v_call: TRBV19; cdr3_aa: CASSVTAIEGYTF; cdr3_nt: TGTGCCAGTAGTGTCACAGCAATAGAAGGCTACACCTTC
clone_size: once; j_call: TRBJ2-2; d_call: TRBD2; v_call: TRBV12-5; cdr3_aa: CASGSLGLAGVYTGELFF; cdr3_nt: TGTGCTAGTGGAAGTCTGGGGCTAGCGGGAGTTTACACCGGGGAGCTGTTTTTT
clone_size: .; j_call: TRBJ2-3; d_call: .; v_call: TRBV25-1; cdr3_aa: CASSEPGPDTQYF; cdr3_nt: TGTGCCAGCAGTGAACCAGGGCCAGATACGCAGTATTTT
clone_size: once; j_call: TRBJ1-4; d_call: .; v_call: TRBV5-1; cdr3_aa: CASSLGSTNEKLFF; cdr3_nt: TGCGCCAGCAGCTTGGGCAGTACCAATGAAAAACTGTTTTTT
clone_size: .; j_call: TRBJ2-7; d_call: .; v_call: TRBV4-2; cdr3_aa: CASSQSSGSAYEQYF; cdr3_nt: TGTGCCAGCAGCCAATCCTCTGGCAGTGCCTACGAGCAGTACTTC
clone_size: .; j_call: TRBJ2-3; d_call: .; v_call: TRBV28; cdr3_aa: CASSSVLYTQYF; cdr3_nt: TGTGCCAGCAGTTCAGTGCTCTATACGCAGTATTTT
clone_size: once; j_call: TRBJ2-5; d_call: TRBD2; v_call: TRBV19; cdr3_aa: CASSTAGEWTQYF; cdr3_nt: TGTGCCAGTAGTACAGCGGGGGAGTGGACCCAGTACTTC
clone_size: .; j_call: TRBJ2-2; d_call: .; v_call: TRBV6-5; cdr3_aa: CASSKQTNTGELFF; cdr3_nt: TGTGCCAGCAGTAAACAGACAAACACCGGGGAGCTGTTTTTT
clone_size: .; j_call: TRBJ2-4; d_call: .; v_call: TRBV2; cdr3_aa: CASSGQNIQYF; cdr3_nt: TGTGCCAGCAGTGGACAGAACATTCAGTACTTC
clone_size: medium-sized; j_call: TRBJ2-4; d_call: .; v_call: TRBV4-2; cdr3_aa: CASSQEGIRGRRDIQYF; cdr3_nt: TGTGCCAGCAGCCAAGAGGGCATTAGAGGGCGGAGGGACATTCAGTACTTC
clone_size: once; j_call: TRBJ2-1; d_call: TRBD2; v_call: TRBV14; cdr3_aa: CASSQEVGGGLGEQFF; cdr3_nt: TGTGCCAGCAGCCAAGAGGTCGGGGGAGGGCTGGGTGAGCAGTTCTTC
clone_size: .; j_call: TRBJ1-1; d_call: .; v_call: TRBV2; cdr3_aa: CASSKTSEAFF; cdr3_nt: TGTGCCAGCAGCAAGACTTCTGAAGCTTTCTTT
clone_size: few; j_call: TRBJ1-6; d_call: .; v_call: TRBV11-2; cdr3_aa: CASSFSPDTDNSPLHF; cdr3_nt: TGTGCCAGCAGCTTTTCCCCTGACACCGATAATTCACCCCTCCACTTT
clone_size: .; j_call: TRBJ2-7; d_call: .; v_call: TRBV9; cdr3_aa: CASSVSDSKVGEQYF; cdr3_nt: TGTGCCAGCAGCGTAAGTGACTCTAAAGTCGGCGAGCAGTACTTC
clone_size: .; j_call: TRBJ1-5; d_call: .; v_call: TRBV27; cdr3_aa: CASSQIYSSNQPQHF; cdr3_nt: TGTGCCAGCAGTCAAATTTACAGCAGCAATCAGCCCCAGCATTTT
clone_size: .; j_call: TRBJ2-7; d_call: TRBD2; v_call: TRBV27; cdr3_aa: CASSHSTSGRNEQYF; cdr3_nt: TGTGCCAGCAGCCACTCCACTAGCGGGAGAAACGAGCAGTACTTC
clone_size: .; j_call: TRBJ2-1; d_call: .; v_call: TRBV5-1; cdr3_aa: CASSLHGAGVYNEQFF; cdr3_nt: TGCGCCAGCAGCCTCCACGGAGCGGGTGTATACAATGAGCAGTTCTTC